The next 28 T cell receptor beta chains were all read from a single sample in a study of Ad26.COV2.S vaccination and SARS-CoV-2 variants. Documented treatment: around 19 received Ad26.COV2.S at low or high dose, single or two shots; five or six received placebo; per-sample allocation not given. Samples were taken on day 63 after the first vaccine or placebo injection. This table comes from immunoSEQ multiplex PCR, and its TCRdb copy is limited to in-frame clones, with some not included. The sample has around 450,000 clones, roughly nine tenths seen once. The sample was peripheral blood, taken in a trial of Ad26.COV2.S vaccine versus placebo. The receptors were gathered from a person aged 18-60 years who received the Ad26.COV2.S COVID-19 vaccine or a placebo.

This chain links TRBV10-3 with TRBJ1-1, with 8 bases identical to TRBD1. The CDR3 sequence is 15 residues long. V shed 4 bases and J 1 base; nucleotides not matched to a gene: 5. In germline, CDR1 is ENHRY, CDR2 SYGVKD. The CDR3 DNA reads TGTGCCATCAGTGCTAGGACAGGGACGAACACTGAAGCTTTCTTT. Translating it yields CAISARTGTNTEAFF.

The V gene is TRBV6-5, the J gene TRBJ1-1, with D possibly matching TRBD1 (6 bases). The CDR3 covers 15 residues. Germline V lookup: CDR1 MNHEY, CDR2 SVGAGI. Trimming cost V 5 bases and J 2 bases, with 15 bases left between them. The CDR3 reads CASSKHRETNTEAFF. CDR3 in DNA: TGTGCCAGCAGTAAACACAGGGAAACCAACACTGAAGCTTTCTTT.

The chain couples TRBV27 to TRBJ2-7; no reliable D call. CDR1 is MNHEY and CDR2 is SMNVEV in the germline V gene (reference sequence). Trimming took off 4 bases at V and 0 bases at J, with 7 bases between the two ends. The CDR3 loop spans 13 amino acids. CDR3 nucleotides: TGTGCCAGCAGTTACCAGCGCTCCTACGAGCAGTACTTC. Its translation: CASSYQRSYEQYF.

The rearrangement uses TRBV30 and TRBJ2-7; 7 nucleotides agree with TRBD2. Per the germline V gene, CDR1 is GTSNPN and CDR2 is SVGIG (reference sequence). CDR3 length: 15 amino acids. After removal of 1 base from V and 3 bases from J, the junction contained 9 bases not matched to a gene. The CDR3, as DNA: TGTGCCTGGAGTGGGCAGGGAGGGCCTATCTACGAGCAGTACTTC. Protein sequence: CAWSGQGGPIYEQYF.

The sample holds one count of this clone. The chain joins TRBV7-8 to TRBJ2-5, with D perhaps TRBD2 (5 bases). The CDR3 consists of 15 residues. Trimming shortened V by 5 bases and J by 1 base, and 14 bases separated the two germline ends. CDR1 is SGHVS and CDR2 is FQNEAQ in the germline V gene. CDR3 residues: CASSPEGWSQETQYF. The CDR3 nucleotides read TGTGCCAGCAGCCCCGAGGGCTGGAGCCAAGAGACCCAGTACTTC.

The rearrangement joins TRBV2 to TRBJ2-5; D may match TRBD1 or TRBD2 (5 bases each). This CDR3 is 13 amino acids long. In germline, CDR1 is SNHLY, CDR2 FYNNEI. The germline V and J ends were trimmed by 7 bases and 9 bases, with 18 bases remaining between them. CDR3 in amino acids: CASTPGDLGAQYF. CDR3 coding DNA: TGTGCCAGCACCCCCGGGGATTTAGGGGCCCAGTACTTC.

This clone was seen just once. V is TRBV5-1 and J is TRBJ1-2; 10 bases map to TRBD1. Germline-derived CDR1 and CDR2 are SGHRS and YFSETQ. This CDR3 spans 15 amino acids. V gave up 4 bases and J gave up 7 bases; unmatched junction bases: 10. CDR3 protein: CASSPRDRGLSGYTF. Here the CDR3 DNA reads TGCGCCAGCAGCCCGCGGGACAGGGGTCTGAGTGGCTACACCTTC.

Regarding this clone: The same CDR3 also results from other DNA sequences found in this sample. The chain couples TRBV27 to TRBJ1-1, with no clear D. V gave up 3 bases and J gave up 2 bases, with 10 bases separating them. This CDR3 region has 14 residues. Germline CDR1 reads MNHEY; CDR2 reads SMNVEV (reference sequence). The CDR3 sequence is CASSLSGLNTEAFF. The DNA for the CDR3 is TGTGCCAGCAGTTTGTCGGGTCTAAACACTGAAGCTTTCTTT.

The V gene is TRBV28, the J gene TRBJ2-3; D unclear. The CDR3 covers 13 residues. Germline CDR1 and CDR2: MDHEN and SYDVKM. V lost 3 bases and J 3 bases, leaving 7 bases between the germline ends. The CDR3 loop is CASSFGETDTQYF. CDR3 DNA: TGTGCCAGCAGTTTTGGGGAAACAGATACGCAGTATTTT.

J is TRBJ2-5 and V is TRBV10-2; D possibly corresponds to TRBD1 (5 bases). Germline CDR1 is WSHSY and CDR2 is SAAADI. V dropped 4 bases and J dropped 4 bases, with 16 bases sitting between them. The CDR3 spans 15 residues. CDR3 sequence reads: CASSGGDLARETQYF. The CDR3 coding sequence is TGCGCCAGCAGTGGGGGCGACTTAGCTAGAGAGACCCAGTACTTC.

CDR3 DNA sequence: TGCGCCAGCAGCTCCCCGGGATCAGCGGGAGGAGGCAATGAGCAGTTCTTC. Its translation is CASSSPGSAGGGNEQFF. The chain carries TRBV5-1 and TRBJ2-1, with TRBD2 matching 9 bases. V shed 3 bases and J 6 bases; nucleotides not matched to a gene: 13. Per germline, CDR1 SGHRS and CDR2 YFSETQ. The CDR3 loop spans 17 amino acids.

The chain links TRBV4-1 to TRBJ2-7; 7 nucleotides agree with TRBD1. This CDR3 is built from 13 residues. Losses at the gene ends were 1 base for V and 3 bases for J; bases not matched to a gene: 0. The germline gives CDR1 MGHRA, CDR2 YSYEKL. The CDR3 sequence: CASSQGDSYEQYF. Written as DNA, the CDR3 is TGCGCCAGCAGCCAAGGGGACAGCTACGAGCAGTACTTC.

J is TRBJ2-4 and V is TRBV24-1; D gene ambiguous. The CDR3 totals 14 residues. V lost 8 bases and J lost 0, with 10 bases in between. Looked up from germline, CDR1 is KGHDR and CDR2 is SFDVKD. This CDR3 reads CATTRAVAKNIQYF. The DNA of the CDR3 is TGTGCCACCACTAGGGCCGTAGCCAAAAACATTCAGTACTTC.

V is TRBV10-2 and J is TRBJ1-3; TRBD1 is a possible D gene (5 bases). The V gene's germline CDR1 is WSHSY and CDR2 SAAADI. The CDR3 loop spans 14 amino acids. V lost 5 bases to trimming and J lost 8 bases, with 16 bases between them. CDR3 nucleotide sequence: TGCGCCAGCAGTCTATCCAGGGCCGGGGACACCATATATTTT. It yields the protein CASSLSRAGDTIYF.

V gene TRBV6-5 combines with J gene TRBJ1-2; possibly TRBD1 for D (6 bases). CDR1 MNHEY and CDR2 SVGAGI come from the germline V gene. CDR3 length equals 13 residues. The V end lost 6 bases, the J end lost 5 bases, and 13 bases lay between the germline ends. CDR3 amino acids: CASRAGTRYGYTF. CDR3 in DNA: TGTGCCAGCAGGGCCGGGACACGGTATGGCTACACCTTC.

The chain combines TRBV3-1 (or the pseudogene TRBV3-2) with TRBJ2-3; 14 bases are a match to TRBD2. Germline V gene lookup returns CDR1 LGHDT and CDR2 YNNKEL (reference sequence). CDR3 length: 19 amino acids. V lost 1 base, J lost 2 bases, and 8 bases stayed unmatched. CDR3 amino acids: CASSQAPGLAGAFTDTQYF. CDR3 coding DNA: TGTGCCAGCAGCCAAGCACCGGGACTAGCGGGGGCCTTCACAGATACGCAGTATTTT.

The V and J genes are TRBV11-3 and TRBJ1-2; the match to TRBD1 covers 7 bases. Germline loops: CDR1 SGHNT, CDR2 YENEEA. The CDR3 runs to 13 residues. The trim removed 5 bases at V and 8 bases at J, leaving 8 bases unmatched. CDR3 DNA sequence: TGTGCCAGCAGCGGGACAGAATTGAGCGGCTACACCTTC. Translating it yields CASSGTELSGYTF.

As for this clone: The junction shows a germline mismatch at one end, possibly a read error. V gene TRBV28 combines with J gene TRBJ1-2; 7 nucleotides agree with TRBD1. Germline CDR1 MDHEN, CDR2 SYDVKM. The CDR3 loop spans 16 amino acids. The CDR3 is CASSPGDRLLYYGFEF. Written as DNA, the CDR3 is TGTGCCAGCAGTCCGGGGGACAGACTATTATACTATGGCTTCGAGTTC.

Turning to this clone: Other DNA variants within this sample encode the same CDR3. CDR3 sequence (DNA): TGTGCCAGCAGTTACTCGAGAGAGACCCAGTACTTC. It encodes CASSYSRETQYF. The chain couples TRBV6-6 to TRBJ2-5; D unresolved. Germline CDR1 MNHNY, CDR2 SVGAGI (reference sequence). The CDR3 has 12 residues. Deletions cut 0 bases from V and 4 bases from J, with 3 bases between.

The chain is built from TRBV9 and TRBJ1-2, with 8 positions matching TRBD1. CDR3 length: 14 amino acids. The trim removed 3 bases at V and 4 bases at J, leaving 5 bases unmatched. Germline-derived CDR1 and CDR2 are SGDLS and YYNGEE. The CDR3 loop is CASSATGDSYGYTF. The CDR3 region has the DNA TGTGCCAGCAGCGCGACAGGGGATAGCTATGGCTACACCTTC. Drawing the rest from reference TRBV9 and TRBJ1-2, the complete variable domain is DSGVTQTPKHLITATGQRVTLRCSPRSGDLSVYWYQQSLDQGLQFLIQYYNGEERAKGNILERFSAQQFPDLHSELNLSSLELGDSALYFCASSATGDSYGYTFGSGTRLTVV.

The chain recombines TRBV11-1 with TRBJ2-2; 8 positions agree with TRBD2. V was clipped by 3 bases and J by 2 bases; unmatched bases: 5. Germline V gives CDR1 SGHAT, CDR2 FQDESV (reference sequence). This CDR3 has 16 amino acids. CDR3 protein: CASSLGTSGNTGELFF. Here the CDR3 DNA reads TGTGCCAGCAGCTTGGGTACTAGCGGTAACACCGGGGAGCTGTTTTTT.

The J gene is TRBJ2-2, the V gene TRBV20-1; a possible D gene is TRBD2 (6 bases). The CDR3 sequence is 14 residues long. The germline gives CDR1 DFQATT, CDR2 SNEGSKA (reference sequence). Between the trimmed V and J ends, which lost 3 bases and 8 bases, there was a span of 16 bases. The CDR3 reads CSASRGTSNGELFF. The CDR3 coding sequence is TGCAGTGCTAGTAGAGGGACTTCCAATGGGGAGCTGTTTTTT.

The chain joins TRBV11-2 to TRBJ2-7; D not resolved. The CDR3 sequence is 13 residues long. Trimming stripped 1 base from V and 5 bases from J, with 9 bases between. Germline CDR1 is SGHAT and CDR2 is FQNNGV. CDR3: CASSLGGLNEQYF. The CDR3 region has the DNA TGTGCCAGCAGCTTAGGAGGCTTGAACGAGCAGTACTTC. The full variable domain, completed using reference TRBV11-2 and TRBJ2-7, is EAGVAQSPRYKIIEKRQSVAFWCNPISGHATLYWYQQILGQGPKLLIQFQNNGVVDDSQLPKDRFSAERLKGVDSTLKIQPAKLEDSAVYLCASSLGGLNEQYFGPGTRLTVT.

The chain uses TRBV3-1 (or the pseudogene TRBV3-2) and TRBJ1-1, with D uncertain. The V end lost 3 bases, the J end lost 10 bases, and 12 bases lay between the germline ends. There are 12 residues in the CDR3. Germline lookup yields CDR1 LGHDT and CDR2 YNNKEL (reference sequence). CDR3 nucleotides: TGTGCCAGCAGCCATGCACCCGGTGGAGCTTTCTTT. Translating gives CASSHAPGGAFF.

This chain connects TRBV7-2 to TRBJ1-4; D is uncertain. Deletions cut 6 bases from V and 8 bases from J, with 13 bases between. Germline CDR1 is SGHTA and CDR2 is FQGNSA. This CDR3 spans 13 amino acids. CDR3 protein: CASSTARSEKLFF. The CDR3 region has the DNA TGTGCCAGCAGTACCGCTCGGAGCGAAAAACTGTTTTTT.

The chain recombines TRBV6-5 with TRBJ2-5; TRBD1 might be the D (5 bases). Germline loops: CDR1 MNHEY, CDR2 SVGAGI. Deletions cut 4 bases from V and 6 bases from J, with 12 bases between. The CDR3 is 13 residues long. The CDR3 loop reads CASSSSGSKTQYF. CDR3 DNA sequence: TGTGCCAGCAGTTCTTCAGGGTCAAAGACCCAGTACTTC.

V gene TRBV5-1 combines with J gene TRBJ2-3; 8 bases are shared with TRBD2. This CDR3 has 16 amino acids. The J segment lost 6 bases and the V segment lost 0 bases, leaving 9 bases of the junction unmatched. Per the germline V gene, CDR1 is SGHRS and CDR2 is YFSETQ. The CDR3 sequence: CASSLAGGSPGDTQYF. Here the CDR3 DNA reads TGCGCCAGCAGCTTGGCGGGGGGGTCGCCCGGGGATACGCAGTATTTT.

V gene TRBV18 combines with J gene TRBJ2-4, with TRBD1 matching 8 bases. The germline CDR1 and CDR2 sequences are KGHSH and LQKENI. V lost 2 bases and J lost 0; bases outside the gene matches: 21. The CDR3 is made up of 22 amino acids. The CDR3 bases are TGTGCCAGCTCACCAATTTCGAAGAAGTGGGACAGGAACATCCTAGCCAAAAACATTCAGTACTTC. This encodes CASSPISKKWDRNILAKNIQYF.